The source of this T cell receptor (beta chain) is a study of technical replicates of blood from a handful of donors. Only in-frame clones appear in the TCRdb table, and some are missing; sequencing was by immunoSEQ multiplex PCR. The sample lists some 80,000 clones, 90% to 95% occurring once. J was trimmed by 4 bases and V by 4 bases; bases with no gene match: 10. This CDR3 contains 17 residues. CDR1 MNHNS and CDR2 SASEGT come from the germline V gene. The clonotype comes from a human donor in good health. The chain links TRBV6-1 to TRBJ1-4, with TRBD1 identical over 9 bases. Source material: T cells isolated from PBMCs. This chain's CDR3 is CASSVSGTGPINEKLFF. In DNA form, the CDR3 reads TGTGCCAGCAGTGTTTCCGGGACAGGGCCAATTAATGAAAAACTGTTTTTT.